Sequencing of this T cell receptor (beta chain) was carried out in a study of T cells after yellow fever vaccination. Study-wide results and caveats: Though weaker, the secondary response peaked faster, on day 5 versus 15. CD4 and CD8 compartments shared a small share of clonotypes, likely from convergent recombination.

This clonotype was counted a few times. Its target is unknown. The CDR3 totals 14 residues. V lost 7 bases to trimming and J lost 4 bases, with 12 bases between them. Germline V CDR1 and CDR2: KGHDR, SFDVKD. MiXCR was run by TCRdb on the 5' RACE reads, yielding one entry per CDR3 protein. This table holds 300,000 to 400,000 distinct CDR3 sequences, around an eighth found once. Specimen: CD4+ T cells sorted from PBMCs, collected 15 days after the yellow fever booster vaccination. The V and J genes are TRBV24-1 and TRBJ2-2, with D perhaps given as TRBD1 or TRBD2 (5 bases each). The sequence derives from a young man who received the YFV17D yellow fever vaccine. The DNA for the CDR3 is TGTGCCACCAGGGACCAGGGACCCACCGGGGAGCTGTTTTTT. Translation: CATRDQGPTGELFF.